One and the same sample provided the 27 T cell receptor beta chains below, sequenced in a study of T cell repertoires in cytomegalovirus infection. Each CDR3 protein is one row after TCRdb ran MiXCR on the reads. The sample holds some 500,000 distinct CDR3 sequences, approximately 40% seen once. These TCRs' antigens remain unknown. The starting material was cultured PBMCs, obtained from culture after CMV antigen stimulation. The receptors here all came from a human donor in good health (CMV status not recorded). Some clones in this sample may be carry-over from other donors' samples.

This chain connects TRBV6-5 to TRBJ2-1, with TRBD2 identical over 9 bases. CDR1 is MNHEY and CDR2 is SVGAGI in the germline V gene. With 2 bases clipped from V and 0 bases from J, the junction kept 2 bases outside the gene matches. This CDR3 has 16 residues. CDR3 DNA: TGTGCCAGCAGTTACGCGGGGGGGAGCTCCTACAATGAGCAGTTCTTC. The encoded protein is CASSYAGGSSYNEQFF.

This chain connects TRBV7-9 to TRBJ2-1; TRBD2 might be the D (6 bases). The CDR3 totals 15 residues. V lost 2 bases, J lost 5 bases, and 13 bases lay in between. Per germline, CDR1 SEHNR and CDR2 FQNEAQ (reference sequence). CDR3 sequence (DNA): TGTGCCAGCAGCTTATGGGGTAGCGGAGACAATGAGCAGTTCTTC. Protein product: CASSLWGSGDNEQFF.

This clonotype was detected a few times. The rearrangement links TRBV7-2 to TRBJ2-7; 9 bases are shared with TRBD2. Germline V CDR1 and CDR2: SGHTA, FQGNSA. The CDR3 covers 13 residues. The trim removed 8 bases at V and 6 bases at J, leaving 8 bases unmatched. The CDR3 sequence is CASAIVAGVEQYF. The CDR3 DNA reads as TGTGCCAGCGCCATTGTAGCGGGAGTCGAGCAGTACTTC.

This clonotype was detected a few times. This rearrangement joins TRBV6-5 to TRBJ2-3; D may match TRBD1 or TRBD2 (5 bases each). V was pared by 0 bases and J by 10 bases, with 11 bases between. The CDR3 sequence is 13 residues long. CDR1 is MNHEY, CDR2 SVGAGI, per germline. CDR3 region: CASSYSRGRSQYF. The CDR3 DNA reads TGTGCCAGCAGTTACTCGAGGGGACGGTCGCAGTATTTT.

This clonotype was picked up a small number of times. The V and J genes are TRBV7-2 and TRBJ1-2; D is ambiguous. CDR1 is SGHTA, CDR2 FQGNSA, per germline. The CDR3 loop spans 13 amino acids. The germline V and J ends were trimmed by 3 bases and 4 bases, with 9 bases remaining between them. CDR3 sequence: CASSLLTSYGYTF. The DNA for the CDR3 is TGTGCCAGCAGCTTGTTGACCTCCTATGGCTACACCTTC.

The J gene is TRBJ2-7, the V gene TRBV5-4; perhaps TRBD2 as D (6 bases). The CDR3 extends over 14 amino acids. Trimming removed 4 bases at V and 6 bases at J, with 17 bases between. CDR1 SGHNT and CDR2 YYREEE come from the germline V gene (reference sequence). CDR3: CASSPTRAGLEQYF. CDR3 in DNA: TGTGCCAGCAGCCCGACCCGGGCGGGGCTCGAGCAGTACTTC.

This clonotype was observed a few times. J is TRBJ2-1 and V is TRBV12-3 or TRBV12-4; TRBD1 agrees at 10 bases. J gave up 14 bases and V 3 bases, and 10 bases lay outside the gene matches. The CDR3 totals 14 residues. The CDR3 bases are TGTGCCAGCAGTTTGGGGGACAGGGGTAGGATTGAGTTCTTC. It translates to CASSLGDRGRIEFF.

The chain carries TRBV12-5 and TRBJ1-1; 7 nucleotides line up with TRBD1. J gave up 0 bases and V 7 bases, and 5 bases lay outside the gene matches. CDR3 size: 14 residues. Germline-derived CDR1 and CDR2 are LGHNT and FRNRAP. The CDR3 nucleotides read TGTGCTAGTGCCCAGGGGGGCATGAACACTGAAGCTTTCTTT. It yields the protein CASAQGGMNTEAFF.

This sequence joins TRBV20-1 and TRBJ2-7, with 9 bases identical to TRBD2. In germline, CDR1 is DFQATT, CDR2 SNEGSKA (reference sequence). The CDR3 covers 14 residues. V shed 6 bases and J 5 bases; nucleotides not matched to a gene: 11. CDR3 coding DNA: TGCAGTGCCCAGGGACTAGCAAGACCCGACGAGCAGTACTTC. This translates into CSAQGLARPDEQYF.

The chain carries TRBV5-6 and TRBJ2-3, with 7 bases matching TRBD1. CDR3 length equals 16 residues. Germline V gene sequence: CDR1 SGHDT, CDR2 YYEEEE. With V trimmed by 2 bases and J by 2 bases, 8 bases remained unmatched. CDR3 amino acids: CASSFGPQGTTDTQYF. The CDR3 nucleotides are TGTGCCAGCAGCTTTGGTCCACAGGGGACCACAGATACGCAGTATTTT.

The J gene is TRBJ2-4, the V gene TRBV11-2; D is undetermined. CDR1 SGHAT and CDR2 FQNNGV come from the germline V gene. There are 12 residues in the CDR3. With 4 bases removed from V and 15 bases from J, the gap between germline ends came to 16 bases. CDR3 sequence reads: CASSSLGQSAYF. The CDR3 nucleotides are TGTGCCAGCAGCTCACTGGGCCAATCTGCGTACTTC.

In this sample, this clonotype turned up a few times. This sequence joins TRBV4-1 and TRBJ1-5; no clear D gene. Per the germline V gene, CDR1 is MGHRA and CDR2 is YSYEKL. V shed 0 bases and J shed 7 bases, with 10 bases lying between them. This CDR3 is 14 amino acids long. Here the CDR3 DNA reads TGCGCCAGCAGCCAAGATTTAATTGGGCAGCCCCAGCATTTT. Its protein is CASSQDLIGQPQHF.

This clonotype was recorded only once. The genes are TRBV20-1 and TRBJ1-2; weak D call: TRBD1 (5 bases). Germline values: CDR1 DFQATT, CDR2 SNEGSKA (reference sequence). The CDR3 is 13 residues long. V lost 2 bases and J lost 5, with 12 bases in between. CDR3 in amino acids: CSARQTPGYGYTF. The CDR3 DNA is TGCAGTGCTAGACAGACCCCAGGGTATGGCTACACCTTC.

As concerns this clonotype: Relative to the germline gene, one junction end is altered; a read error may explain this. The chain joins TRBV7-2 to TRBJ2-1, with 7 nucleotides matching TRBD2. Germline V gene lookup returns CDR1 SGHTA and CDR2 FQGNSA. The CDR3 extends over 12 amino acids. The CDR3 is CASSLAGGGVWF. DNA of the CDR3: TGTGCCAGCAGCTTAGCGGGGGGGGGAGTCTGGTTC.

This clonotype was seen many times. The chain links TRBV7-9 to TRBJ1-5, with D unresolved. V was shortened by 1 base and J by 0 bases, with 7 bases between the two germline ends. CDR1 is SEHNR, CDR2 FQNEAQ, per germline (reference sequence). The CDR3 totals 15 residues. CDR3 nucleotide sequence: TGTGCCAGCAGCTTAGGGCCGACTAGCAATCAGCCCCAGCATTTT. Its translation is CASSLGPTSNQPQHF.

This sequence joins TRBV15 and TRBJ2-3, with TRBD2 identical over 12 bases. Germline lookup yields CDR1 LNHNV and CDR2 YYDKDF (reference sequence). The CDR3 loop spans 16 amino acids. V lost 3 bases to trimming and J lost 2 bases; unmatched junction nucleotides: 3. In DNA, the CDR3 is TGTGCCACCAGCAGGGCTAGCGGGGGGGTCACAGATACGCAGTATTTT. Protein product: CATSRASGGVTDTQYF.

V is TRBV20-1 and J is TRBJ2-1; D possibly matches TRBD1 or TRBD2 (6 bases each). The CDR3 has 12 residues. Germline CDR1 reads DFQATT; CDR2 reads SNEGSKA (reference sequence). Between the trimmed V and J ends, which lost 7 bases and 8 bases, there was a span of 15 bases. CDR3 nucleotides: TGCAGTGTCTCGGGGGCATCCTATGAGCAGTTCTTC. This encodes CSVSGASYEQFF.

This chain joins TRBV7-2 and TRBJ2-3, with a possible D match to TRBD2 (5 bases). The germline V and J ends were trimmed by 0 bases and 1 base, with 8 bases remaining between them. CDR1 and CDR2 (germline): SGHTA, FQGNSA. CDR3 size: 15 residues. The CDR3 reads CASSLALLGTDTQYF. The CDR3 coding sequence is TGTGCCAGCAGCTTAGCCCTACTAGGCACAGATACGCAGTATTTT.

The chain combines TRBV19 with TRBJ1-5; 7 bases are a match to TRBD1. CDR3 length: 18 residues. Germline-derived CDR1 and CDR2 are LNHDA and SQIVND (reference sequence). J lost 0 bases, V lost 5 bases, and 13 bases had no gene match. The CDR3 DNA follows: TGTGCCAGTAGTTCCGTGACAGGGACAACTTATAGCAATCAGCCCCAGCATTTT. The encoded protein is CASSSVTGTTYSNQPQHF.

This clonotype was observed a few times. The V and J genes are TRBV7-2 and TRBJ2-7; D remains ambiguous. From germline, CDR1 is SGHTA and CDR2 FQGNSA. The CDR3 consists of 16 residues. The V gene lost 3 bases and the J gene lost 6 bases, with 21 bases spanning the gap. The CDR3 DNA is TGTGCCAGCAGCTTGTACCCCAGTCTCCTCCCCATCGAGCAGTACTTC. Translated: CASSLYPSLLPIEQYF.

This clonotype has just a few counts. The chain combines TRBV7-9 with TRBJ2-3; TRBD2 matches at 8 bases. The junction had 11 bases not matched to a gene; V was cut back by 2 bases and J by 4 bases. Germline V gene lookup returns CDR1 SEHNR and CDR2 FQNEAQ (reference sequence). CDR3 size: 17 residues. The CDR3 coding sequence is TGTGCCAGCAGCTTACGGACTAGCAGATCCCGGGCAGATACGCAGTATTTT. Its protein is CASSLRTSRSRADTQYF.

This clonotype was seen more than once but under ten times. The chain employs TRBV15 and TRBJ2-1, with 7 bases identical to TRBD2. V was clipped by 1 base and J by 4 bases; unmatched bases: 7. This CDR3 is built from 16 residues. In germline, CDR1 is LNHNV, CDR2 YYDKDF (reference sequence). The CDR3 region has the DNA TGTGCCACCAGCAGAGGACTAGCCCATCGTTACAATGAGCAGTTCTTC. Translation gives CATSRGLAHRYNEQFF.

This clonotype was seen many times. The chain couples TRBV7-2 to TRBJ2-5, with D maybe TRBD1 (5 bases). In germline, CDR1 is SGHTA, CDR2 FQGNSA. The CDR3 consists of 12 residues. V lost 2 bases and J 4 bases, leaving 5 bases between the germline ends. The CDR3: CASSLRGETQYF. CDR3 sequence (DNA): TGTGCCAGCAGCTTAAGGGGAGAGACCCAGTACTTC.

The genes are TRBV12-3 or TRBV12-4 and TRBJ1-3; D is perhaps TRBD1 (5 bases). This CDR3 is 13 amino acids long. V was clipped by 6 bases and J by 5 bases, with 11 bases between them. CDR3 bases: TGTGCCAGCAGCACGGGACTCAGAAACACCATATATTTT. Protein: CASSTGLRNTIYF.

The chain employs TRBV12-3 or TRBV12-4 and TRBJ2-3; possibly TRBD1 for D (6 bases). The CDR3 covers 13 residues. Between the trimmed V and J ends, which lost 4 bases and 6 bases, there was a span of 11 bases. CDR3 region: CASSSGQSDTQYF. CDR3 sequence (DNA): TGTGCCAGCAGTTCAGGACAGAGCGATACGCAGTATTTT.

V gene TRBV5-4 combines with J gene TRBJ2-5, with D possibly TRBD1 on 5 matching bases. CDR3 length equals 14 residues. CDR1 and CDR2 from the germline V gene are SGHNT and YYREEE (reference sequence). Between the trimmed V and J ends, which lost 4 bases and 4 bases, there was a span of 14 bases. The CDR3 DNA follows: TGTGCCAGCAGCCGCCTAGGGGAAGGAGAGACCCAGTACTTC. Protein sequence: CASSRLGEGETQYF.

The CDR3 nucleotides read TGTGCCAGCAGTTACGCCAGGGGGCTGGACTATGGCTACACCTTC. As protein: CASSYARGLDYGYTF. This chain connects TRBV28 to TRBJ1-2, with 8 bases lining up with TRBD1. CDR3 length: 15 amino acids. Trimming cost V 4 bases and J 3 bases; bases outside gene matches: 7. The germline CDR1 and CDR2 sequences are MDHEN and SYDVKM.